These T cell receptor beta chains were read from a single sample in a study of beta chain features in type 1 diabetes. Data came from immunoSEQ multiplex PCR; TCRdb stores just in-frame clones and leaves some out. Counted here are some 240,000 clones, about a tenth occurring once; the ten biggest clones make up less than 1.5%. Sequenced sample: central memory CD4+ T cells from blood. Source of these receptors: a man between 18 and 29 years old in good health. The CDR3 runs from the conserved cysteine through the conserved F or W. The order of the fields is V gene, J gene, D gene, clone size, CDR3 protein, CDR3 DNA. A D gene is named only where the DNA matches it firmly. Some rows have no size entry. The others give once, few or many, or a class for an expanded clone.

v_gene: TRBV30; j_gene: TRBJ2-1; d_gene: .; abundance: few; CDR3aa: CAWSVLGRASEQFF; CDR3nt: TGTGCCTGGAGTGTACTTGGCAGGGCGAGTGAGCAGTTCTTC
v_gene: TRBV29-1; j_gene: TRBJ2-3; d_gene: .; abundance: many; CDR3aa: CSYGQSTDTQYF; CDR3nt: TGCAGCTACGGACAGTCCACAGATACGCAGTATTTT
v_gene: TRBV5-5; j_gene: TRBJ2-3; d_gene: .; abundance: .; CDR3aa: CASSSPQGSDTQYF; CDR3nt: TGTGCCAGCAGCTCACCCCAGGGGTCAGATACGCAGTATTTT
v_gene: TRBV7-3; j_gene: TRBJ2-2; d_gene: .; abundance: few; CDR3aa: CASSLSGSTGELFF; CDR3nt: TGTGCCAGCAGCTTATCGGGGTCCACCGGGGAGCTGTTTTTT
v_gene: TRBV5-6; j_gene: TRBJ1-3; d_gene: .; abundance: few; CDR3aa: CASSGTDSSGNTIYF; CDR3nt: TGTGCCAGCAGCGGGACGGATTCATCTGGAAACACCATATATTTT
v_gene: TRBV9; j_gene: TRBJ2-1; d_gene: TRBD1; abundance: .; CDR3aa: CASSDVWTGGADEQFF; CDR3nt: TGTGCCAGCAGCGACGTCTGGACAGGGGGCGCGGATGAGCAGTTCTTC
v_gene: TRBV10-3; j_gene: TRBJ1-2; d_gene: .; abundance: few; CDR3aa: CAISEEGEGIYGYTF; CDR3nt: TGTGCCATCAGTGAGGAGGGTGAGGGAATCTATGGCTACACCTTC
v_gene: TRBV6-6; j_gene: TRBJ2-5; d_gene: .; abundance: many; CDR3aa: CASKRGLQETQYF; CDR3nt: TGTGCCAGCAAAAGGGGGTTGCAAGAGACCCAGTACTTC
v_gene: TRBV7-8; j_gene: TRBJ2-1; d_gene: .; abundance: many; CDR3aa: CASSWARPTDYNEQFF; CDR3nt: TGTGCCAGCAGCTGGGCTAGGCCAACTGACTACAATGAGCAGTTCTTC
v_gene: TRBV7-6; j_gene: TRBJ2-2; d_gene: TRBD1; abundance: .; CDR3aa: CASSLAPAPQGSDTGELFF; CDR3nt: TGTGCCAGCAGCTTAGCGCCGGCCCCACAGGGGTCGGACACCGGGGAGCTGTTTTTT
v_gene: TRBV5-4; j_gene: TRBJ2-1; d_gene: TRBD2; abundance: .; CDR3aa: CASSLRLAGVNEQFF; CDR3nt: TGTGCCAGCAGCTTGAGACTAGCGGGAGTGAATGAGCAGTTCTTC
v_gene: TRBV29-1; j_gene: TRBJ1-4; d_gene: .; abundance: .; CDR3aa: CSASAGSNEKLFF; CDR3nt: TGCAGCGCCTCCGCGGGGTCTAATGAAAAACTGTTTTTT
v_gene: TRBV29-1; j_gene: TRBJ1-4; d_gene: .; abundance: few; CDR3aa: CSVRRDGNNEKLFF; CDR3nt: TGCAGCGTTCGACGGGACGGCAATAATGAAAAACTGTTTTTT
v_gene: TRBV7-9; j_gene: TRBJ1-5; d_gene: .; abundance: few; CDR3aa: CASSQTSNQPQHF; CDR3nt: TGTGCCAGCAGCCAGACTAGCAATCAGCCCCAGCATTTT
v_gene: TRBV28; j_gene: TRBJ2-7; d_gene: .; abundance: .; CDR3aa: CASSLVYEQYF; CDR3nt: TGTGCCAGCAGTTTGGTTTACGAGCAGTACTTC
v_gene: TRBV5-4; j_gene: TRBJ2-6; d_gene: .; abundance: few; CDR3aa: CASSLGTDSGANVLTF; CDR3nt: TGTGCCAGCAGCTTGGGGACAGACTCTGGGGCCAACGTCCTGACTTTC
v_gene: TRBV6-1; j_gene: TRBJ2-1; d_gene: TRBD2; abundance: .; CDR3aa: CASTGTSGYNEQFF; CDR3nt: TGTGCCAGCACCGGGACTAGCGGATACAATGAGCAGTTCTTC
v_gene: TRBV9; j_gene: TRBJ2-7; d_gene: TRBD2; abundance: .; CDR3aa: CASSAGTSGRMYF; CDR3nt: TGTGCCAGCAGCGCCGGGACTAGCGGGAGGATGTACTTC
v_gene: TRBV2; j_gene: TRBJ2-7; d_gene: .; abundance: few; CDR3aa: CASSAQYEQYF; CDR3nt: TGTGCCAGCAGTGCCCAGTACGAGCAGTACTTC
v_gene: TRBV9; j_gene: TRBJ2-3; d_gene: .; abundance: few; CDR3aa: CASRRDWADTQYF; CDR3nt: TGTGCCAGCAGACGGGATTGGGCAGATACGCAGTATTTT
v_gene: TRBV28; j_gene: TRBJ2-1; d_gene: TRBD2; abundance: few; CDR3aa: CASSLSGTSGFF; CDR3nt: TGTGCCAGCAGTTTATCCGGGACTAGCGGGTTCTTC
v_gene: TRBV5-1; j_gene: TRBJ2-7; d_gene: TRBD1; abundance: few; CDR3aa: CASSSDPGQSSYEQYF; CDR3nt: TGCGCCAGCAGCTCGGATCCGGGACAGAGCTCCTACGAGCAGTACTTC
v_gene: TRBV19; j_gene: TRBJ2-1; d_gene: .; abundance: .; CDR3aa: CASSIVSLGTEQFF; CDR3nt: TGTGCCAGTAGTATAGTTAGCCTCGGCACTGAGCAGTTCTTC
v_gene: TRBV28; j_gene: TRBJ1-3; d_gene: .; abundance: few; CDR3aa: CASRGSGNTIYF; CDR3nt: TGTGCCAGCAGGGGTTCTGGAAACACCATATATTTT
v_gene: TRBV5-1; j_gene: TRBJ1-2; d_gene: .; abundance: few; CDR3aa: CASSLDSYGYTF; CDR3nt: TGCGCCAGCAGCTTGGACAGCTATGGCTACACCTTC
v_gene: TRBV18; j_gene: TRBJ2-3; d_gene: .; abundance: many; CDR3aa: CASSRSTPSTDTQYF; CDR3nt: TGTGCCAGCTCACGGTCTACTCCTAGCACAGATACGCAGTATTTT
v_gene: TRBV7-2; j_gene: TRBJ2-2; d_gene: TRBD1; abundance: .; CDR3aa: CASSPRGQPSSTGELFF; CDR3nt: TGTGCCAGCAGTCCTCGGGGACAGCCCTCTAGCACCGGGGAGCTGTTTTTT
v_gene: TRBV5-4; j_gene: TRBJ1-2; d_gene: .; abundance: few; CDR3aa: CASSLVPSNYGYTF; CDR3nt: TGTGCCAGCAGCTTGGTACCATCTAACTATGGCTACACCTTC
v_gene: TRBV4-2; j_gene: TRBJ2-2; d_gene: .; abundance: few; CDR3aa: CASSLRTDTGELFF; CDR3nt: TGTGCCAGCAGCCTGAGGACCGACACCGGGGAGCTGTTTTTT
v_gene: TRBV4-3; j_gene: TRBJ2-3; d_gene: .; abundance: few; CDR3aa: CASSPTGADTQYF; CDR3nt: TGCGCCAGCAGCCCTACCGGGGCCGATACGCAGTATTTT
v_gene: TRBV23-1; j_gene: TRBJ2-1; d_gene: TRBD1; abundance: .; CDR3aa: CASSQTGVGPYNEQFF; CDR3nt: TGCGCCAGCAGTCAAACAGGGGTCGGCCCCTACAATGAGCAGTTCTTC
v_gene: TRBV23-1; j_gene: TRBJ2-3; d_gene: .; abundance: few; CDR3aa: CASSQRSGPPTDTQYF; CDR3nt: TGCGCCAGCAGTCAACGTTCGGGGCCCCCCACAGATACGCAGTATTTT
v_gene: TRBV28; j_gene: TRBJ2-1; d_gene: TRBD2; abundance: few; CDR3aa: CASSFTGTSGDNEQFF; CDR3nt: TGTGCCAGCAGTTTTACCGGGACTAGCGGAGACAATGAGCAGTTCTTC
v_gene: TRBV6-6; j_gene: TRBJ2-3; d_gene: TRBD2; abundance: .; CDR3aa: CASRREGLVDTQYF; CDR3nt: TGTGCCAGCCGGCGGGAGGGTTTGGTCGATACGCAGTATTTT
v_gene: TRBV7-2; j_gene: TRBJ2-1; d_gene: .; abundance: .; CDR3aa: CASSSENEQFF; CDR3nt: TGTGCCAGCAGCTCTGAAAATGAGCAGTTCTTC
v_gene: TRBV14; j_gene: TRBJ2-1; d_gene: .; abundance: .; CDR3aa: CASSPLGGVDEQFF; CDR3nt: TGTGCCAGCAGCCCCCTTGGCGGGGTCGATGAGCAGTTCTTC
v_gene: TRBV7-2; j_gene: TRBJ1-1; d_gene: .; abundance: .; CDR3aa: CASSFGRNTEAFF; CDR3nt: TGTGCCAGCAGCTTCGGGCGGAACACTGAAGCTTTCTTT
v_gene: TRBV18; j_gene: TRBJ2-1; d_gene: .; abundance: few; CDR3aa: CASSPPGSPASPNEQFF; CDR3nt: TGTGCCAGCTCACCACCGGGGTCTCCGGCTAGCCCGAATGAGCAGTTCTTC
v_gene: TRBV7-2; j_gene: TRBJ2-5; d_gene: TRBD2; abundance: few; CDR3aa: CASSLAAGGYQETQYF; CDR3nt: TGTGCCAGCAGCTTAGCAGCGGGAGGCTACCAAGAGACCCAGTACTTC
v_gene: TRBV28; j_gene: TRBJ2-1; d_gene: TRBD2; abundance: .; CDR3aa: CASSPPSGLGTYNEQFF; CDR3nt: TGTGCCAGCAGCCCCCCCTCCGGACTAGGGACCTACAATGAGCAGTTCTTC
v_gene: TRBV7-9; j_gene: TRBJ2-3; d_gene: .; abundance: many; CDR3aa: CASSLSGADTQYF; CDR3nt: TGTGCCAGCAGCTTATCGGGGGCGGATACGCAGTATTTT
v_gene: TRBV5-1; j_gene: TRBJ2-7; d_gene: .; abundance: few; CDR3aa: CASSLARTYEQYF; CDR3nt: TGCGCCAGCAGCTTGGCCAGGACCTACGAGCAGTACTTC
v_gene: TRBV10-3; j_gene: TRBJ2-2; d_gene: .; abundance: few; CDR3aa: CAITRSGNTGELFF; CDR3nt: TGTGCCATCACCCGTAGCGGGAACACCGGGGAGCTGTTTTTT
v_gene: TRBV7-2; j_gene: TRBJ1-5; d_gene: .; abundance: .; CDR3aa: CASSPSLNYMEPQHF; CDR3nt: TGTGCCAGCAGCCCGTCGTTGAATTATATGGAGCCCCAGCATTTT
v_gene: TRBV9; j_gene: TRBJ1-2; d_gene: .; abundance: .; CDR3aa: CASTTAAGDYGYTF; CDR3nt: TGTGCCAGCACCACGGCGGCGGGGGACTATGGCTACACCTTC
v_gene: TRBV5-1; j_gene: TRBJ2-1; d_gene: TRBD2; abundance: few; CDR3aa: CASSLGGLAGGNEQFF; CDR3nt: TGCGCCAGCAGCTTGGGGGGACTAGCGGGAGGCAATGAGCAGTTCTTC
v_gene: TRBV18; j_gene: TRBJ2-7; d_gene: .; abundance: few; CDR3aa: CASSPHRSYEQYF; CDR3nt: TGTGCCAGCTCACCACACAGGAGCTACGAGCAGTACTTC
v_gene: TRBV5-4; j_gene: TRBJ2-3; d_gene: .; abundance: few; CDR3aa: CASSLRRGTDTQYF; CDR3nt: TGTGCCAGCAGCTTGCGCAGGGGCACAGATACGCAGTATTTT
v_gene: TRBV27; j_gene: TRBJ2-1; d_gene: TRBD2; abundance: .; CDR3aa: CASWRTGLAGRSYNEQFF; CDR3nt: TGTGCCAGCTGGAGGACAGGACTAGCGGGAAGATCCTACAATGAGCAGTTCTTC
v_gene: TRBV30; j_gene: TRBJ2-5; d_gene: TRBD2; abundance: .; CDR3aa: CAWSLSGSGGTQYF; CDR3nt: TGTGCCTGGAGTCTGTCAGGCTCGGGGGGGACCCAGTACTTC
v_gene: TRBV7-2; j_gene: TRBJ2-1; d_gene: .; abundance: many; CDR3aa: CASSKTRLEQFF; CDR3nt: TGTGCCAGCAGCAAGACACGTTTGGAGCAGTTCTTC
v_gene: TRBV6-5; j_gene: TRBJ2-1; d_gene: .; abundance: .; CDR3aa: CASSYSVNGRNEQFF; CDR3nt: TGTGCCAGCAGTTACTCTGTTAATGGACGGAATGAGCAGTTCTTC